A selection of T cell receptor beta chains follows, all from one sample in a study of cytomegalovirus exposure and HLA in healthy donors. The method was immunoSEQ multiplex PCR; TCRdb's version includes in-frame clones alone and lacks a portion of them. In the table there are roughly 97,000 clones, approximately 76% of which are singletons. The sample comprised PBMCs. The receptor source for this set is a woman between 18 and 29 years old in good health and CMV-seropositive. CDR3s include the opening cysteine and the closing phenylalanine or tryptophan. The D gene is left open where the match is weak. A row's size may be missing; if present it is once, few, many or a size class.

J: TRBJ2-1
size: few
D: .
V: TRBV6-5
DNA: TGTGCCAGCAGTTACACGGCGGCGGCACGTCAAAATGAGCAGTTCTTC
CDR3: CASSYTAAARQNEQFF

J: TRBJ1-1
size: .
D: TRBD1
V: TRBV18
DNA: TGTGCCAGCTCACCTCGACAGGGGAACACTGAAGCTTTCTTT
CDR3: CASSPRQGNTEAFF

J: TRBJ1-5
size: few
D: .
V: TRBV19
DNA: TGTGCCAGTAGTGACACTCAGCCCCAGCATTTT
CDR3: CASSDTQPQHF

J: TRBJ1-2
size: .
D: .
V: TRBV6-5
DNA: TGTGCCAGCAGCACTCAGGGGTCCCTATCCTTTGGCTACACCTTC
CDR3: CASSTQGSLSFGYTF

J: TRBJ2-2
size: .
D: .
V: TRBV6-1
DNA: TGTGCCAGCAGTGATTACAGGACGAACACCGGGGAGCTGTTTTTT
CDR3: CASSDYRTNTGELFF

J: TRBJ1-1
size: .
D: .
V: TRBV30
DNA: TGTGCCTGGAGCGTGGGGCACGGTAGCACTGAAGCTTTCTTT
CDR3: CAWSVGHGSTEAFF

J: TRBJ1-4
size: .
D: .
V: TRBV28
DNA: TGTGCCAGCAGACGACGGGACACGCGGGCTGAAAAACTGTTTTTT
CDR3: CASRRRDTRAEKLFF

J: TRBJ2-3
size: .
D: .
V: TRBV6-1
DNA: TGTGCCAGCAAGTGGCAGGGGTCAGATACGCAGTATTTT
CDR3: CASKWQGSDTQYF

J: TRBJ2-3
size: .
D: .
V: TRBV29-1
DNA: TGCAGCGTGACCCAGGGGTCACCAAGCACAGATACGCAGTATTTT
CDR3: CSVTQGSPSTDTQYF

J: TRBJ2-7
size: .
D: TRBD2
V: TRBV28
DNA: TGTGCCAGCCACGATCTCGTGTTGGCACTAGCGGGAGTGGTCGAGCAGTACTTC
CDR3: CASHDLVLALAGVVEQYF

J: TRBJ2-6
size: many
D: .
V: TRBV6-4
DNA: TGTGCCAGCAGTGACAGGGGGTCTGGGGCCAACGTCCTGACTTTC
CDR3: CASSDRGSGANVLTF

J: TRBJ2-6
size: few
D: TRBD1
V: TRBV30
DNA: TGTGCCTGGGGGACAGGGGGAACCTCCTCTGGGGCCAACGTCCTGACTTTC
CDR3: CAWGTGGTSSGANVLTF

J: TRBJ1-5
size: once
D: .
V: TRBV11-2
DNA: TGTGCCAGCAGCTCGGGATTTAATCAGCCCCAGCATTTT
CDR3: CASSSGFNQPQHF

J: TRBJ1-2
size: .
D: .
V: TRBV29-1
DNA: TGCAGCGTTGTAGGACAGACGTTCTATGGCTACACCTTC
CDR3: CSVVGQTFYGYTF

J: TRBJ2-1
size: .
D: TRBD1
V: TRBV10-2
DNA: TGCGCCAGCAGTGAGATGACAGGGGGGAGATTGAATGAGCAGTTCTTC
CDR3: CASSEMTGGRLNEQFF

J: TRBJ2-5
size: .
D: .
V: TRBV19
DNA: TGTGCCAGTAGTGGGCAGGGGCGGCGAGAGACCCAGTACTTC
CDR3: CASSGQGRRETQYF

J: TRBJ2-2
size: .
D: .
V: TRBV9
DNA: TGTGCCAGCAGCGTAGGGCTGACCGGGGAGCTGTTTTTT
CDR3: CASSVGLTGELFF

J: TRBJ2-3
size: .
D: TRBD2
V: TRBV19
DNA: TGTGCCAGTAGTACCCCGGGACTAGCGGGAGAATACACAGATACGCAGTATTTT
CDR3: CASSTPGLAGEYTDTQYF

J: TRBJ2-6
size: .
D: TRBD1
V: TRBV7-3
DNA: TGTGCCAGCAGCCTTTTTGGGGGGGGGACAGGGGGCTTGACTGGGGCCAACGTCCTGACTTTC
CDR3: CASSLFGGGTGGLTGANVLTF

J: TRBJ2-5
size: .
D: .
V: TRBV30
DNA: TGTGCCTGGAGATTGGGGGACGCGGGGAGGGAGACCCAGTACTTC
CDR3: CAWRLGDAGRETQYF

J: TRBJ2-7
size: .
D: .
V: TRBV28
DNA: TGTGCCAGCAGTAACACGATGCCCATCGCCGAGCAGTACTTC
CDR3: CASSNTMPIAEQYF

J: TRBJ1-2
size: .
D: .
V: TRBV2
DNA: TGTGCCAGCAACCCAACCGCGGGCTATGGCTACACCTTC
CDR3: CASNPTAGYGYTF

J: TRBJ1-6
size: .
D: .
V: TRBV10-3
DNA: TGTGCCATCAGTGAGTCCCGTAGCAATTCACCCCTCCACTTT
CDR3: CAISESRSNSPLHF

J: TRBJ2-1
size: .
D: .
V: TRBV5-1
DNA: TGCGCCAGCAGCTTGGATCCAGGGTGGGTCAATGAGCAGTTCTTC
CDR3: CASSLDPGWVNEQFF

J: TRBJ1-2
size: once
D: .
V: TRBV30
DNA: TGTGCCTGGAGCCCAGGAAACATTAACTATGGCTACACCTTC
CDR3: CAWSPGNINYGYTF

J: TRBJ1-5
size: .
D: TRBD1
V: TRBV7-6
DNA: TGTGCCAGCAGCTTAGCGGGCAGGACAGGGGGAAATCAGCCCCAGCATTTT
CDR3: CASSLAGRTGGNQPQHF

J: TRBJ2-1
size: .
D: .
V: TRBV7-9
DNA: TGTGCCAGCAGCAGCCGGGACAAGAATTACAATGAGCAGTTCTTC
CDR3: CASSSRDKNYNEQFF

J: TRBJ2-5
size: .
D: .
V: TRBV12-5
DNA: TGTGCTAGTGGTTTGGGACTGGCTACTAGAGCTGGAGAGACCCAGTACTTC
CDR3: CASGLGLATRAGETQYF

J: TRBJ1-5
size: .
D: .
V: TRBV19
DNA: TGTGCCAGTAGTATGTCCCCGGGCAATCAGCCCCAGCATTTT
CDR3: CASSMSPGNQPQHF

J: TRBJ2-1
size: .
D: TRBD1
V: TRBV28
DNA: TGTGCCAGCAGTTACAGGGGACCCATCGAGCAGTTCTTC
CDR3: CASSYRGPIEQFF

J: TRBJ1-2
size: .
D: .
V: TRBV30
DNA: TGTGCCTGGAGTGTCAACAGCTATGGCTACACCTTC
CDR3: CAWSVNSYGYTF

J: TRBJ1-5
size: .
D: TRBD1
V: TRBV5-6
DNA: TGTGCCAGCAGCTCGACAGGGAATAGCAATCAGCCCCAGCATTTT
CDR3: CASSSTGNSNQPQHF

J: TRBJ2-5
size: .
D: .
V: TRBV9
DNA: TGTGCCAGCAGCGTAGCTAACGCGGCGGTCGGGGAGACCCAGTACTTC
CDR3: CASSVANAAVGETQYF

J: TRBJ2-1
size: once
D: .
V: TRBV7-8
DNA: TGTGCCAGCACCCCTGCCCCGAGCTCCTACAATGAGCAGTTCTTC
CDR3: CASTPAPSSYNEQFF

J: TRBJ2-3
size: .
D: TRBD2
V: TRBV10-3
DNA: TGTGCCATCAGTGATAGGACTAGCGGGAGTACAGATACGCAGTATTTT
CDR3: CAISDRTSGSTDTQYF

J: TRBJ1-5
size: .
D: TRBD1
V: TRBV7-2
DNA: TGTGCCAGCAGCATCGGACAGGGGGGCAATCAGCCCCAGCATTTT
CDR3: CASSIGQGGNQPQHF

J: TRBJ1-1
size: .
D: .
V: TRBV30
DNA: TGTGCCAGTCGGGGGAACACTGAAGCTTTCTTT
CDR3: CASRGNTEAFF

J: TRBJ2-7
size: .
D: .
V: TRBV27
DNA: TGTGCCAGCAGGACAGTATCCAACTCCTACGAGCAGTACTTC
CDR3: CASRTVSNSYEQYF

J: TRBJ1-5
size: .
D: .
V: TRBV4-1
DNA: TGCGCCAGCAGCCATCTGACGGGGGGCCGGGGTCAGCCCCAGCATTTT
CDR3: CASSHLTGGRGQPQHF

J: TRBJ2-1
size: .
D: TRBD1
V: TRBV28
DNA: TGTGCCAGCAGTTTGTCCGGGACAGGGGATGAGCAGTTCTTC
CDR3: CASSLSGTGDEQFF

J: TRBJ1-2
size: .
D: .
V: TRBV7-3
DNA: TGTGCCAGCAGCTTATTTGTTCAGAACTATGGCTACACCTTC
CDR3: CASSLFVQNYGYTF

J: TRBJ2-3
size: .
D: .
V: TRBV12-5
DNA: TGTGCTAGTGGTCTACCGGGACAAAGCACAGATACGCAGTATTTT
CDR3: CASGLPGQSTDTQYF

J: TRBJ2-6
size: .
D: TRBD1
V: TRBV2
DNA: TGTGCCAGCCGCGGGACAGGAAGCTCTGGGGCCAACGTCCTGACTTTC
CDR3: CASRGTGSSGANVLTF